This is a list of T cell receptor beta chains from one sample in a study of cytotoxic CD8 clonotypes in ibrutinib-treated CLL. Repertoires were generated with immunoSEQ multiplex PCR, while TCRdb's copy carries only in-frame clones and drops some. The data show some 300,000 clones, about 80% seen once. This specimen consisted of PBMCs, obtained before ibrutinib treatment. The receptors here all came from a human donor with chronic lymphocytic leukemia. CDR3s include the opening cysteine and the closing phenylalanine or tryptophan. D genes are given only for firm matches. The size of a clone is reported for some rows only, either as once, few or many, or as a class for expanded clones.

TRBJ2-1 | once | TRBV7-9 | TRBD1 | TGTGCCAGCAGGGCGGGGACAGGGGTCAATGAGCAGTTCTTC | CASRAGTGVNEQFF
TRBJ1-2 | NA | TRBV28 | NA | TGTGCCAGCAGATCTCGGACGGTAGCTAACTATGGCTACACCTTC | CASRSRTVANYGYTF
TRBJ2-7 | NA | TRBV30 | NA | TGTGCCTGGAGCCCTTTCAGGGTCTACGAGCAGTACTTC | CAWSPFRVYEQYF
TRBJ2-7 | NA | TRBV7-2 | TRBD2 | TGTGCCAGCAGCTCTCCATTGGGGTTCTTGCGGGAGAGCTCCTACGAGCAGTACTTC | CASSSPLGFLRESSYEQYF
TRBJ2-5 | NA | TRBV27 | TRBD2 | TGTGCCAGCAGTTTATTGACTAGCGGGAGCTGGGAGACCCAGTACTTC | CASSLLTSGSWETQYF
TRBJ1-2 | NA | TRBV14 | TRBD1 | TGTGCCAGCAGCCATGTACAGGGGTGGAACTATGGCTACACCTTC | CASSHVQGWNYGYTF
TRBJ2-3 | NA | TRBV7-9 | TRBD2 | TGTGCCAGCAGCCCCCGGACTAGCGGGAGGGAGGGGACAGATACGCAGTATTTT | CASSPRTSGREGTDTQYF
TRBJ2-7 | NA | TRBV9 | TRBD1 | TGTGCCAGCAGCCCTAGTGGGGACAGGGATCTCTACGAGCAGTACTTC | CASSPSGDRDLYEQYF
TRBJ2-7 | NA | TRBV30 | NA | TGTGCCTGGAGTCGGGACTTTAAAACCTACGAGCAGTACTTC | CAWSRDFKTYEQYF
TRBJ2-2 | NA | TRBV5-4 | TRBD1 | TGTGCCAGCAGCTTCTCCACCGGGACAGGGTGGCCAGGGGAGCTGTTTTTT | CASSFSTGTGWPGELFF
TRBJ2-7 | NA | TRBV7-6 | TRBD2 | TGTGCCAGCAGCTTATCCCCGCGGGGGGAGTTCCACGAGCAGTACTTC | CASSLSPRGEFHEQYF
TRBJ1-1 | once | TRBV10-3 | NA | TGTGCCATCAGTGAGTCCCGTGGGAGCACTGAAGCTTTCTTT | CAISESRGSTEAFF
TRBJ1-2 | NA | TRBV30 | NA | TGTGCCTGGAGTGTACAGGACCTTGGCTACACCTTC | CAWSVQDLGYTF
TRBJ1-5 | few | TRBV4-1 | NA | TGCGCCAGCAGCCAAGGGGATAGCAATCAGCCCCAGCATTTT | CASSQGDSNQPQHF
TRBJ2-7 | NA | TRBV4-3 | TRBD2 | TGCGCCAGCAGCCTCAGCTGGAGCGGGATCTACGAGCAGTACTTC | CASSLSWSGIYEQYF
TRBJ2-1 | NA | TRBV7-7 | NA | TGTGCTAGCAGCTTAGCAAGGGGGCGGGGTGAGCAGTTCTTC | CASSLARGRGEQFF
TRBJ1-2 | once | TRBV2 | NA | TGTGCCAGCAGTAGGGACTTAAACTATGGCTACACCTTC | CASSRDLNYGYTF
TRBJ2-1 | once | TRBV30 | TRBD2 | TGTGCCTGGAGTGTTAAGGAACCGGGACTAGGAAGATGGGAGCAGTTCTTC | CAWSVKEPGLGRWEQFF
TRBJ2-1 | NA | TRBV11-2 | TRBD2 | TGTGCCAGCAGCTTAGCCGGACTAGCGGGAGGTTATGAGCAGTTCTTC | CASSLAGLAGGYEQFF
TRBJ2-7 | NA | TRBV4-3 | NA | TGCGCCAGCAGCCAAGATTATCTCGGGGTAGTTCCCTACGAGCAGTACTTC | CASSQDYLGVVPYEQYF
TRBJ2-3 | NA | TRBV11-3 | NA | TGTGCCAGCAGTTCGTACGGGCTGCACTCCACGCAGTATTTT | CASSSYGLHSTQYF
TRBJ2-7 | NA | TRBV4-3 | TRBD2 | TGCGCCAGCAGCCAAGACCCCGGGACTAGCCCTGCCTACGAGCAGTACTTC | CASSQDPGTSPAYEQYF
TRBJ2-1 | NA | TRBV5-6 | TRBD2 | TGTGCCAGCAGCTTGGGACTAGCTACTGAGCAGTTCTTC | CASSLGLATEQFF
TRBJ1-5 | NA | TRBV4-1 | NA | TGCGCCAGCAGCCAAGAAGCTGGGGCAGTCTTTCGGCCCCAGCATTTT | CASSQEAGAVFRPQHF
TRBJ2-3 | NA | TRBV7-7 | NA | TGTGCCAGCAGCTTAGCGGGTGGGAACACAGATACGCAGTATTTT | CASSLAGGNTDTQYF
TRBJ2-3 | NA | TRBV21-1 | NA | TGTGCCAGCCCAGTCCAGGAGGAGCCAGATACGCAGTATTTT | CASPVQEEPDTQYF
TRBJ2-1 | NA | TRBV30 | TRBD2 | TGTGCCTGGAGGATATCGGGGGGGGCAGGGATCCCCTACAATGAGCAGTTCTTC | CAWRISGGAGIPYNEQFF
TRBJ1-5 | NA | TRBV4-2 | NA | TGTGCCAGCAGCCAAGATCTCTGGCAGGGGATGATTCAGCCCCAGCATTTT | CASSQDLWQGMIQPQHF
TRBJ2-2 | NA | TRBV14 | NA | TGTGCCAGCAGCCTCTGGAGTGACACCGGGGAGCTGTTTTTT | CASSLWSDTGELFF
TRBJ2-1 | NA | TRBV30 | NA | TGTGCCTGGAGAGACCCCAATGAGCAGTTCTTC | CAWRDPNEQFF
TRBJ1-2 | once | TRBV28 | NA | TGTGCCGGGCCGCCACCTAACTATGGCTACACCTTC | CAGPPPNYGYTF
TRBJ2-2 | NA | TRBV9 | TRBD2 | TGTGCCAGCAGCGTAGGGCTAGCGGGCTTCACCGGGGAGCTGTTTTTT | CASSVGLAGFTGELFF
TRBJ2-7 | NA | TRBV18 | NA | TGTGCCAGCTCACGTTCGGCAGGGGTCCCCTACGAGCAGTACTTC | CASSRSAGVPYEQYF
TRBJ1-2 | NA | TRBV5-1 | TRBD1 | TGCGCCAGCAGCTCCGATCGACAGGGAAGGATTGGCTACACCTTC | CASSSDRQGRIGYTF
TRBJ2-1 | NA | TRBV7-9 | TRBD2 | TGTGCCAGCAGCTTATGGGGGACTAGCGGGAGCAATGAGCAGTTCTTC | CASSLWGTSGSNEQFF
TRBJ2-1 | NA | TRBV13 | NA | TGTGCCAGCAGCTTAGGCCCCAATGAGCAGTTCTTC | CASSLGPNEQFF
TRBJ1-2 | NA | TRBV29-1 | NA | TGCAGCGTCCAATTCAGGGTCGACTATGGCTACACCTTC | CSVQFRVDYGYTF
TRBJ2-7 | NA | TRBV6-5 | NA | TGTGCCAGCAGTTACTCGATCCCAACCTCGGGTTCCGAGCAGTACTTC | CASSYSIPTSGSEQYF
TRBJ1-2 | NA | TRBV18 | TRBD1 | TGTGCCAGCTCACCGGGACAGAACCTACCCTATGGCTACACCTTC | CASSPGQNLPYGYTF
TRBJ1-2 | NA | TRBV21-1 | NA | TGTGCCAGCAGCAATTCGCGAACCTTC | CASSNSRTF